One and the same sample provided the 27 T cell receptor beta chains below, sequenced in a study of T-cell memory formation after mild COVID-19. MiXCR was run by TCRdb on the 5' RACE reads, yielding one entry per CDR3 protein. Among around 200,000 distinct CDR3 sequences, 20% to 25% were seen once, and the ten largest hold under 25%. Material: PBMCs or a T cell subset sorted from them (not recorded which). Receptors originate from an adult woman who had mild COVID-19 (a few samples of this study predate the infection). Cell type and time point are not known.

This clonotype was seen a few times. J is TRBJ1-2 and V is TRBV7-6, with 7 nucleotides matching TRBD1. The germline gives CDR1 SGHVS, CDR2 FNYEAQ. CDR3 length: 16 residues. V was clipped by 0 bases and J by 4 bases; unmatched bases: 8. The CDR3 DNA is TGTGCCAGCAGCTTAGCGGGGGGGGGACAGAGCTATGGCTACACCTTC. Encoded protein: CASSLAGGGQSYGYTF.

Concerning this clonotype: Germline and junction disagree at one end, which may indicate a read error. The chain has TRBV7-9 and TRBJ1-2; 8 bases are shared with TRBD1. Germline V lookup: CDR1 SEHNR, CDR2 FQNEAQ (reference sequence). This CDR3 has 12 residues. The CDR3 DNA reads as TGTGCCAGCAGACAATCAGGGGGCGCCCTTTCCTTC. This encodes CASRQSGGALSF.

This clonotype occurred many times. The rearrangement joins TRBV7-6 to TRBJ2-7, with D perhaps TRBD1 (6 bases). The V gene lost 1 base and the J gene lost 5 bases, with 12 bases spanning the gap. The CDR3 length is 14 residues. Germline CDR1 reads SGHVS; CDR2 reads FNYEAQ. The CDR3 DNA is TGTGCCAGCAGCTTAGGTGACAGGCGGAACGAGCAGTACTTC. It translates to CASSLGDRRNEQYF.

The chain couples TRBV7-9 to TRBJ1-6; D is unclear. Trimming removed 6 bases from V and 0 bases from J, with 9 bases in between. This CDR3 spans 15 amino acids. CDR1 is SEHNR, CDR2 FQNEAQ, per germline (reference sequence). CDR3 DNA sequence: TGTGCCAGCAGTATAGTCAGCTCCTATAATTCACCCCTCCACTTT. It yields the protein CASSIVSSYNSPLHF.

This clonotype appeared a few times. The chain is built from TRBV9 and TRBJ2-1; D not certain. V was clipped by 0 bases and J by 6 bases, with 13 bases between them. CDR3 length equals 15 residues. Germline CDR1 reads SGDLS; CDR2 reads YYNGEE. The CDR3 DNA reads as TGTGCCAGCAGCGTAGGGAGTGTATTGGGCAATGAGCAGTTCTTC. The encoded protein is CASSVGSVLGNEQFF.

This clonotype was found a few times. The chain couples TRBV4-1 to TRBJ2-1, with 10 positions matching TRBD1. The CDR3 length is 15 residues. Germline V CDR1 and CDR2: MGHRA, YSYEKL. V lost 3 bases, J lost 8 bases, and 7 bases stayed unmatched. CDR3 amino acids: CASSHPGTGADEQFF. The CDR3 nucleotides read TGCGCCAGCAGCCACCCCGGGACAGGGGCCGATGAGCAGTTCTTC.

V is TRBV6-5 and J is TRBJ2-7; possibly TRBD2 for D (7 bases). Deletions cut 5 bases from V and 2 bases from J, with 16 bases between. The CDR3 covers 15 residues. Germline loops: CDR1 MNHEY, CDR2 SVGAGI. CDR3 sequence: CASSPFRGDTYEQYF. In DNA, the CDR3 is TGTGCCAGCAGTCCATTCCGGGGGGACACCTACGAGCAGTACTTC.

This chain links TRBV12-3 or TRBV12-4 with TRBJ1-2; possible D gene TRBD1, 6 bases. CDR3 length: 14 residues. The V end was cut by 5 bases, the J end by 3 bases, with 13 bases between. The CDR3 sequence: CASSGGGAYYGYTF. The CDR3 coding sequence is TGTGCCAGCAGTGGGGGGGGCGCTTACTATGGCTACACCTTC.

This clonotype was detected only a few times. The CDR3 nucleotides read TGCAGCGCCGGGACAGGGGCTGATGAGCAGTTCTTC. It codes for CSAGTGADEQFF. The rearrangement joins TRBV29-1 to TRBJ2-1, with 10 bases that match TRBD1. V trimming: 7 bases; J trimming: 8 bases; junction bases outside the gene matches: 5. The germline CDR1 and CDR2 sequences are SQVTM and ANQGSEA. The CDR3 is made up of 12 amino acids.

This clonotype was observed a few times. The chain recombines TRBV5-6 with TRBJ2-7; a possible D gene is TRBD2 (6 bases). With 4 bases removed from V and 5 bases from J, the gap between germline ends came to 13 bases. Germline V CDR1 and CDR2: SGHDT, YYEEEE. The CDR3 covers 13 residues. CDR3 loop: CASSLQGGDEQYF. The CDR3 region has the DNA TGTGCCAGCAGCCTGCAGGGAGGCGACGAGCAGTACTTC. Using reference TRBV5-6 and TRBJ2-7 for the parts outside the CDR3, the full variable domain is DAGVTQSPTHLIKTRGQQVTLRCSPKSGHDTVSWYQQALGQGPQFIFQYYEEEERQRGNFPDRFSGHQFPNYSSELNVNALLLGDSALYLCASSLQGGDEQYFGPGTRLTVT.

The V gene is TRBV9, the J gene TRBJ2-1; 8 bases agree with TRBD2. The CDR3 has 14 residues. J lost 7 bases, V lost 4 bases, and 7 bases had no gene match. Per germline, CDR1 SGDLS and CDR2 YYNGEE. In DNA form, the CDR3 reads TGTGCCAGCAGCCCCGCCGGGAGGGGGAATGAGCAGTTCTTC. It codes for CASSPAGRGNEQFF.

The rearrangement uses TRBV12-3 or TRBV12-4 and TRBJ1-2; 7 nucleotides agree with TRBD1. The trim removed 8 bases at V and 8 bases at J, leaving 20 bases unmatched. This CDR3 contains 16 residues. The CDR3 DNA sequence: TGTGCCAGCTGCTCCGGGACAGCAACCTTTTGGGAAGGCTACACCTTC. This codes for CASCSGTATFWEGYTF.

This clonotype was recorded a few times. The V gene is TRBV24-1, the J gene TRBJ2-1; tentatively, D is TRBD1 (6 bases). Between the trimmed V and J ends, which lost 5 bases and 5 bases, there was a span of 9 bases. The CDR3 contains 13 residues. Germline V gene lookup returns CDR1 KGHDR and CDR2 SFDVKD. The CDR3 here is CATSGDNNNEQFF. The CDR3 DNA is TGTGCCACCAGTGGGGACAACAACAATGAGCAGTTCTTC.

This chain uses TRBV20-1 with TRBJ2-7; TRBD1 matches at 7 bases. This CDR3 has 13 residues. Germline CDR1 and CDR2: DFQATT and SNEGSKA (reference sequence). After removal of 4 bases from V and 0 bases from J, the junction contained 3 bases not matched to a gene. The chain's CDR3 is CSAIGTDSYEQYF. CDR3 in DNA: TGCAGTGCTATTGGGACAGACTCCTACGAGCAGTACTTC.

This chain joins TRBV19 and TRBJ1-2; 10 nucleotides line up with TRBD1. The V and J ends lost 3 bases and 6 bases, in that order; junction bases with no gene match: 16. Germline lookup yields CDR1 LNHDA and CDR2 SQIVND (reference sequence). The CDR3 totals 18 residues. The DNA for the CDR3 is TGTGCCAGTAGTATCCCCCCGGGACAGGGGACCGCGCAGAATGGCTACACCTTC. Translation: CASSIPPGQGTAQNGYTF.

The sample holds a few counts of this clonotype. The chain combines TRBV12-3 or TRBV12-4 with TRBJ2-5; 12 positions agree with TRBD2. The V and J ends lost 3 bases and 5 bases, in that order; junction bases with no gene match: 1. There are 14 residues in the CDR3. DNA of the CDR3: TGTGCCAGCAGTTTGCTAGCGGGAGGGGAGACCCAGTACTTC. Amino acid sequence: CASSLLAGGETQYF.

DNA of the CDR3: TGCGCCAGCAGCCAATCAGCGGGAGACGGCCACAATGAGCAGTTCTTC. This codes for CASSQSAGDGHNEQFF. The V gene is TRBV4-3, the J gene TRBJ2-1; 8 nucleotides line up with TRBD2. J lost 5 bases, V lost 2 bases, and 8 bases had no gene match. This CDR3 has 16 amino acids. CDR1 LGHNA and CDR2 YSLEER come from the germline V gene.

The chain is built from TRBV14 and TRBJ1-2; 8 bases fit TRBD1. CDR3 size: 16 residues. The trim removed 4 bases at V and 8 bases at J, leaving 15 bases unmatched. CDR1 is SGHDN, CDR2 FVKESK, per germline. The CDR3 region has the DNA TGTGCCAGCAGCCTAGGATACCTCGGACAGGGAGGCGGCTACACCTTC. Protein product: CASSLGYLGQGGGYTF.

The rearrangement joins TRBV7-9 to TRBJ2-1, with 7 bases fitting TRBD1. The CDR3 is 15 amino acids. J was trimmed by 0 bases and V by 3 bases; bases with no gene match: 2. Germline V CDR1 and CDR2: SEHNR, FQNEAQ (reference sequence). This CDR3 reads CASSLGQTSYNEQFF. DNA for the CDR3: TGTGCCAGCAGCTTGGGACAGACCTCCTACAATGAGCAGTTCTTC. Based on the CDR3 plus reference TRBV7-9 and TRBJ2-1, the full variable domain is DTGVSQNPRHKITKRGQNVTFRCDPISEHNRLYWYRQTLGQGPEFLTYFQNEAQLEKSRLLSDRFSAERPKGSFSTLEIQRTEQGDSAMYLCASSLGQTSYNEQFFGPGTRLTVL.

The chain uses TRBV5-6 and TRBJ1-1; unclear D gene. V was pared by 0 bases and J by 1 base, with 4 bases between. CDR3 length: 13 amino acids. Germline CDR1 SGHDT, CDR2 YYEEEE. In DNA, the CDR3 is TGTGCCAGCAGCTTGGGATGGAACACTGAAGCTTTCTTT. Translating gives CASSLGWNTEAFF.

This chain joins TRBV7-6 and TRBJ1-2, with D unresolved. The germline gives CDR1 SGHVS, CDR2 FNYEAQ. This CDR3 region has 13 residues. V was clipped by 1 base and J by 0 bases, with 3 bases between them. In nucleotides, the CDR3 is TGTGCCAGCAGCTTAGGGACTAACTATGGCTACACCTTC. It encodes CASSLGTNYGYTF.

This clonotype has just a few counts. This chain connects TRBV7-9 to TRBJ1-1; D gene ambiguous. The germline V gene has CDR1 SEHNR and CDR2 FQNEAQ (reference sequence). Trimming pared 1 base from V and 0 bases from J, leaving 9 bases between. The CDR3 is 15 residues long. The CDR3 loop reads CASSLGSVVNTEAFF. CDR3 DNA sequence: TGTGCCAGCAGCTTAGGCTCGGTGGTGAACACTGAAGCTTTCTTT.

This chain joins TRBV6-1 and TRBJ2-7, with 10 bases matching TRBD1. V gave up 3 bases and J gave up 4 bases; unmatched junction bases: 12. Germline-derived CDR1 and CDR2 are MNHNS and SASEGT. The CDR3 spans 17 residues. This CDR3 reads CASSEVLGQGSFYEQYF. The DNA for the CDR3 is TGTGCCAGCAGTGAGGTTTTGGGACAGGGGAGCTTTTACGAGCAGTACTTC.

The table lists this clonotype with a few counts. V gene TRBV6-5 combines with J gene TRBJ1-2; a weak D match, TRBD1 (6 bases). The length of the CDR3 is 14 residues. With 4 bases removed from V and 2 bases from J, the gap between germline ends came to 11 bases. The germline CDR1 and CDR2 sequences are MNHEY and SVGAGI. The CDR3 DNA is TGTGCCAGCAGTTTCGGACAGTTAAACTATGGCTACACCTTC. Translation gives CASSFGQLNYGYTF.

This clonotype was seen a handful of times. The CDR3 coding sequence is TGTGCCAGCAGCACCGGGACAGGGGGGTATGGCTACACCTTC. This codes for CASSTGTGGYGYTF. The chain carries TRBV5-5 and TRBJ1-2; 11 positions match TRBD1. The J segment lost 5 bases and the V segment lost 4 bases, leaving 4 bases of the junction unmatched. Germline V lookup: CDR1 SGHKS, CDR2 YYEKEE (reference sequence). This CDR3 is built from 14 residues.

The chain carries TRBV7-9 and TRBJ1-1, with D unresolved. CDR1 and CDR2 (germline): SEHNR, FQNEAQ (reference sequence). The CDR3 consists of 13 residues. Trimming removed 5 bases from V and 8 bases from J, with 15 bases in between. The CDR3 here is CASSPLHFMEAFF. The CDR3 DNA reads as TGTGCCAGCAGCCCTCTCCACTTCATGGAAGCTTTCTTT.

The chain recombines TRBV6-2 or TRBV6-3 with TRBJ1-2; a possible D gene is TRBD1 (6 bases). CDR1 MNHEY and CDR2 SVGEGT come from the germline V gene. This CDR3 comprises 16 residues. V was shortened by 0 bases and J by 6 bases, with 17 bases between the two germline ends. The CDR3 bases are TGTGCCAGCAGTTACTCGACTACAGGGAGCTCCAATGGCTACACCTTC. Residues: CASSYSTTGSSNGYTF.